These 28 T cell receptor beta chains share one sample of origin, sequenced in a study of blood T cell repertoires in COVID-19. Data came from immunoSEQ multiplex PCR; TCRdb stores just in-frame clones and leaves some out. The sample includes about 300,000 clones, 85% seen only once; the top ten take 2% to 3%. Sequencing was performed on PBMCs or T cells enriched from blood (not recorded which). The origin of the receptors is a woman in her 50s who had recovered from COVID-19.

The chain uses TRBV20-1 and TRBJ1-1; a possible D gene is TRBD1 (6 bases). The germline V and J ends were trimmed by 3 bases and 3 bases, with 8 bases remaining between them. This CDR3 is 12 amino acids long. Germline V gene sequence: CDR1 DFQATT, CDR2 SNEGSKA (reference sequence). CDR3 region: CSASPGDTEAFF. As DNA, the CDR3 is TGCAGTGCTAGTCCAGGGGACACTGAAGCTTTCTTT.

V gene TRBV3-1 (or the pseudogene TRBV3-2) combines with J gene TRBJ1-1, with D possibly being TRBD1 (5 bases). The CDR3 is 13 amino acids. The germline gives CDR1 LGHDT, CDR2 YNNKEL (reference sequence). With 0 bases removed from V and 4 bases from J, the gap between germline ends came to 6 bases. The CDR3 loop reads CASSQDRVTEAFF. For the CDR3, the DNA is TGTGCCAGCAGCCAAGACAGGGTCACTGAAGCTTTCTTT.

This chain links TRBV2 with TRBJ1-5; D call uncertain. Germline V gives CDR1 SNHLY, CDR2 FYNNEI. The CDR3 totals 15 residues. V lost 4 bases and J lost 6, with 16 bases in between. CDR3 coding DNA: TGTGCCAGCAGTGCGGAGGGAGGTTCGGCTCAGCCCCAGCATTTT. Amino acids: CASSAEGGSAQPQHF.

V is TRBV29-1 and J is TRBJ2-1; D not resolved. The CDR3 consists of 8 residues. V gave up 4 bases and J gave up 15 bases, with 7 bases separating them. Germline CDR1 reads SQVTM; CDR2 reads ANQGSEA. CDR3 amino acids: CSVGRWFF. The CDR3, as DNA: TGCAGCGTTGGCCGGTGGTTCTTC.

The chain recombines TRBV19 with TRBJ2-1; D is unresolved. Germline CDR1 and CDR2: LNHDA and SQIVND (reference sequence). V lost 3 bases and J 2 bases, leaving 5 bases between the germline ends. This CDR3 comprises 13 residues. CDR3 sequence (DNA): TGTGCCAGTAGTATTAGAACCTACAATGAGCAGTTCTTC. Amino acid sequence: CASSIRTYNEQFF.

The rearrangement joins TRBV7-8 to TRBJ1-1, with D possibly matching TRBD1 (5 bases). The CDR3 totals 12 residues. The germline V gene encodes CDR1 SGHVS and CDR2 FQNEAQ. V lost 5 bases to trimming and J lost 7 bases, with 11 bases between them. CDR3: CASSPQGGEAFF. The CDR3 bases are TGTGCCAGCAGCCCTCAGGGCGGTGAAGCTTTCTTT.

This rearrangement joins TRBV24-1 to TRBJ1-2, with no clear D. Per the germline V gene, CDR1 is KGHDR and CDR2 is SFDVKD. The CDR3 consists of 13 residues. V was cut by 6 bases and J by 4 bases, with 11 bases left in between. CDR3 bases: TGTGCCACCAGTCCAGGTAGAAGCTATGGCTACACCTTC. It codes for CATSPGRSYGYTF.

Of note for this clone: The sample carries other DNA sequences with the same CDR3. The chain joins TRBV30 to TRBJ1-5; D is ambiguous. The CDR3 spans 14 residues. The V end lost 5 bases, the J end lost 4 bases, and 15 bases lay between the germline ends. Per the germline V gene, CDR1 is GTSNPN and CDR2 is SVGIG (reference sequence). This CDR3 reads CAWSVVSGNQPQHF. The CDR3 DNA follows: TGTGCCTGGTCGGTAGTTTCCGGGAATCAGCCCCAGCATTTT.

This rearrangement joins TRBV4-2 to TRBJ2-5, with D possibly matching TRBD1 (6 bases). Trimming removed 0 bases at V and 5 bases at J, with 7 bases between. Germline CDR1 and CDR2: LGHNA and YNFKEQ. The CDR3 extends over 13 amino acids. CDR3 loop: CASSQDRGETQYF. CDR3 nucleotides: TGTGCCAGCAGCCAAGACAGGGGTGAGACCCAGTACTTC.

This clone was counted only a few times. The chain has TRBV5-1 and TRBJ1-2, with 10 bases aligning to TRBD1. CDR1 and CDR2 (germline): SGHRS, YFSETQ. J was trimmed by 5 bases and V by 0 bases; bases with no gene match: 1. The CDR3 totals 14 residues. CDR3 nucleotide sequence: TGCGCCAGCAGCTTGGGACAGGGGGCGTATGGCTACACCTTC. Translated, it gives CASSLGQGAYGYTF. Supplemented by reference TRBV5-1 and TRBJ1-2, the full variable domain reads KAGVTQTPRYLIKTRGQQVTLSCSPISGHRSVSWYQQTPGQGLQFLFEYFSETQRNKGNFPGRFSGRQFSNSRSEMNVSTLELGDSALYLCASSLGQGAYGYTFGSGTRLTVV.

The V call is TRBV19, the J call TRBJ1-4; tentatively, D is TRBD1 (5 bases). Germline V gene data show CDR1 as LNHDA and CDR2 as SQIVND (reference sequence). This CDR3 comprises 13 residues. V gave up 9 bases and J gave up 3 bases, with 11 bases separating them. The CDR3 nucleotides read TGTGCCAGCCAGACAGCCCCTAATGAAAAACTGTTTTTT. Residues: CASQTAPNEKLFF.

V gene TRBV14 combines with J gene TRBJ1-4, with a weak D call TRBD1 (6 bases). The CDR3 is made up of 14 amino acids. In germline, CDR1 is SGHDN, CDR2 FVKESK. V lost 4 bases, J lost 8 bases, and 14 bases lay in between. CDR3 amino acids: CASSRRGAWEKLFF. CDR3 nucleotides: TGTGCCAGCAGCCGGCGGGGGGCTTGGGAAAAACTGTTTTTT.

The chain couples TRBV5-6 to TRBJ1-4; D remains unclear. The CDR3 is 14 residues long. Trimming cost V 0 bases and J 8 bases, with 11 bases left between them. The germline CDR1 and CDR2 sequences are SGHDT and YYEEEE. The CDR3 DNA sequence: TGTGCCAGCAGCTTGGAGCCAGGTGGGGAAAAACTGTTTTTT. Its protein product is CASSLEPGGEKLFF.

This chain connects TRBV30 to TRBJ1-2; 8 nucleotides agree with TRBD1. Trimming took 5 bases from V and 4 from J; bases not matched to a gene: 3. This CDR3 has 12 amino acids. The V gene's germline CDR1 is GTSNPN and CDR2 SVGIG (reference sequence). The CDR3 sequence: CAWSGGGYGYTF. The CDR3 nucleotides read TGTGCCTGGTCAGGGGGCGGCTATGGCTACACCTTC.

The V gene is TRBV5-4, the J gene TRBJ2-1; D not certain. The CDR3 runs to 15 residues. With 0 bases removed from V and 3 bases from J, the gap between germline ends came to 10 bases. The germline CDR1 and CDR2 sequences are SGHNT and YYREEE (reference sequence). The CDR3 here is CASSLGAPIYNEQFF. The CDR3 DNA is TGTGCCAGCAGCTTGGGGGCACCAATCTACAATGAGCAGTTCTTC.

The chain is built from TRBV19 and TRBJ1-5; perhaps TRBD1 as D (6 bases). Per germline, CDR1 LNHDA and CDR2 SQIVND (reference sequence). V was trimmed by 3 bases and J by 0 bases, leaving 9 bases between them. This CDR3 has 15 amino acids. In DNA, the CDR3 is TGTGCCAGTAGTATGGGGACACTTAGCAATCAGCCCCAGCATTTT. Residues: CASSMGTLSNQPQHF.

J is TRBJ2-3 and V is TRBV7-2, with D unclear. CDR1 is SGHTA and CDR2 is FQGNSA in the germline V gene. The V end was cut by 4 bases, the J end by 4 bases, with 9 bases between. The CDR3 spans 13 residues. Here the CDR3 reads CASSSQSPDTQYF. The CDR3 nucleotides are TGTGCCAGCAGCTCACAGAGTCCAGATACGCAGTATTTT.

V is TRBV10-2 and J is TRBJ2-7; maybe TRBD1 (6 bases). V gave up 5 bases and J gave up 2 bases, with 10 bases separating them. This CDR3 has 13 residues. Germline V gene data show CDR1 as WSHSY and CDR2 as SAAADI. The DNA of the CDR3 is TGCGCCAGCAGTAGGACAGCGACCTACGAGCAGTACTTC. As protein: CASSRTATYEQYF.

This chain joins TRBV15 and TRBJ2-7, with a possible D match to TRBD2 (6 bases). Germline V gene sequence: CDR1 LNHNV, CDR2 YYDKDF (reference sequence). This CDR3 contains 14 residues. Trimming took 3 bases from V and 2 from J, leaving 11 bases between them. CDR3 protein: CATSSGSITYEQYF. CDR3 in DNA: TGTGCCACCAGCAGCGGGAGCATCACCTACGAGCAGTACTTC.

V usage is TRBV19 and J usage is TRBJ1-3, with 7 nucleotides matching TRBD1. The CDR3 has 16 residues. CDR1 and CDR2 (germline): LNHDA, SQIVND (reference sequence). J was trimmed by 1 base and V by 6 bases; bases with no gene match: 9. Here the CDR3 reads CASSHRDSRSGNTIYF. Written as DNA, the CDR3 is TGTGCCAGTAGCCACCGGGACAGCAGATCTGGAAACACCATATATTTT.

V and J are TRBV5-1 and TRBJ2-5; 7 nucleotides line up with TRBD1. V shed 4 bases and J 2 bases; nucleotides not matched to a gene: 5. Germline V gene sequence: CDR1 SGHRS, CDR2 YFSETQ. This CDR3 contains 14 residues. CDR3 protein: CASSIETGQETQYF. CDR3 in DNA: TGCGCCAGCAGCATAGAGACAGGGCAAGAGACCCAGTACTTC.

In regard to this clone: This CDR3 is also generated by other DNA sequences in the sample. J is TRBJ2-5 and V is TRBV5-1, with D uncertain. Germline values: CDR1 SGHRS, CDR2 YFSETQ. V dropped 0 bases and J dropped 4 bases, with 10 bases sitting between them. This CDR3 region has 14 residues. The CDR3 DNA follows: TGCGCCAGCAGCTTGGGTCGACGAGGAGAGACCCAGTACTTC. Its protein is CASSLGRRGETQYF. The variable domain in full, completed from reference TRBV5-1 and TRBJ2-5, reads KAGVTQTPRYLIKTRGQQVTLSCSPISGHRSVSWYQQTPGQGLQFLFEYFSETQRNKGNFPGRFSGRQFSNSRSEMNVSTLELGDSALYLCASSLGRRGETQYFGPGTRLLVL.

This chain joins TRBV19 and TRBJ2-2; possibly TRBD1 for D (6 bases). The CDR3 is made up of 19 amino acids. CDR1 LNHDA and CDR2 SQIVND come from the germline V gene (reference sequence). Trimming left V 10 bases short and J 2 bases short, with 29 bases between. CDR3 amino acids: CATHPPPRDIWDNTGELFF. In nucleotides, the CDR3 is TGTGCCACCCATCCCCCCCCCAGGGACATTTGGGATAACACCGGGGAGCTGTTTTTT.

This rearrangement joins TRBV28 to TRBJ2-7, with a possible D match to TRBD1 (6 bases). This CDR3 spans 13 amino acids. The V and J ends lost 8 bases and 2 bases respectively, with 13 bases between them. Germline CDR1 is MDHEN and CDR2 is SYDVKM. CDR3 nucleotide sequence: TGTGCCAGCGGTACAGGGTCCACCTACGAGCAGTACTTC. Translation: CASGTGSTYEQYF.

The chain joins TRBV28 to TRBJ1-1, with D maybe TRBD1 (5 bases). This CDR3 contains 15 residues. CDR1 and CDR2 from the germline V gene are MDHEN and SYDVKM. V lost 6 bases and J lost 4, with 18 bases in between. CDR3 region: CASSPSGVVITEAFF. DNA for the CDR3: TGTGCCAGCAGCCCTTCGGGGGTGGTTATCACTGAAGCTTTCTTT.

The chain uses TRBV19 and TRBJ1-1, with D possibly TRBD1 on 6 matching bases. CDR1 and CDR2 from the germline V gene are LNHDA and SQIVND (reference sequence). Between the trimmed V and J ends, which lost 5 bases and 3 bases, there was a span of 13 bases. The length of the CDR3 is 14 residues. The chain's CDR3 is CASSVADRDTEAFF. The CDR3 nucleotides are TGTGCCAGTAGTGTAGCGGACAGAGACACTGAAGCTTTCTTT.

This clone was recorded only once. V usage is TRBV5-1 and J usage is TRBJ2-3; 10 nucleotides match TRBD2. The CDR3 extends over 18 amino acids. Germline CDR1 SGHRS, CDR2 YFSETQ. The J segment lost 0 bases and the V segment lost 0 bases, leaving 7 bases of the junction unmatched. CDR3 sequence reads: CASSLGSGGLSSTDTQYF. In DNA, the CDR3 is TGCGCCAGCAGCTTGGGTAGCGGGGGGTTGTCTAGCACAGATACGCAGTATTTT.

The V gene is TRBV28, the J gene TRBJ2-7, with 8 positions matching TRBD1. Losses at the gene ends were 7 bases for V and 1 base for J; bases not matched to a gene: 6. This CDR3 is built from 14 residues. The germline V gene has CDR1 MDHEN and CDR2 SYDVKM. CDR3 sequence reads: CASIFRTGSYEQYF. CDR3 nucleotides: TGTGCCAGCATTTTCCGGACAGGGTCCTACGAGCAGTACTTC. Variable domain in full (rest from reference TRBV28 and TRBJ2-7): DVKVTQSSRYLVKRTGEKVFLECVQDMDHENMFWYRQDPGLGLRLIYFSYDVKMKEKGDIPEGYSVSREKKERFSLILESASTNQTSMYLCASIFRTGSYEQYFGPGTRLTVT.